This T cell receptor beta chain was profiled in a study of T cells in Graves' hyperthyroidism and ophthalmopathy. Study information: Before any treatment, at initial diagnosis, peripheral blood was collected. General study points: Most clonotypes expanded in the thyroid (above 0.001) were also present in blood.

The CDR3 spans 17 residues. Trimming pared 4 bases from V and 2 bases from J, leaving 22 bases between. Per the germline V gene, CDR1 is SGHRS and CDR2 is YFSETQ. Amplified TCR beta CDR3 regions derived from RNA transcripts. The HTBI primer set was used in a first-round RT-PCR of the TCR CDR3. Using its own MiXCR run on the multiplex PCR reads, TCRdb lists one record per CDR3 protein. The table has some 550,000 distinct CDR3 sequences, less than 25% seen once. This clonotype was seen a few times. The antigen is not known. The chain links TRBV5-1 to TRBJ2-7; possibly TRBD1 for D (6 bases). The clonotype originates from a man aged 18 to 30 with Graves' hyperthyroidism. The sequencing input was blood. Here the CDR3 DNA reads TGCGCCAGCAGCGTCCCTTCACAGGGAAGAGGGCCCTACGAGCAGTACTTC. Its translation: CASSVPSQGRGPYEQYF.